A selection of T cell receptor beta chains follows, all from one sample in a study of T-cell reconstitution after alpha-beta-depleted transplantation in children. MiXCR, run by TCRdb on the PCR reads, gives a single entry per CDR3 protein. The sample includes under 850,000 distinct CDR3 sequences, under 15% of them seen just once. The sequenced sample was PBMCs, obtained before TCRalphabeta/CD19-depleted stem cell transplant. These receptors all come from a girl under 10 years old with congenital amegakaryocytic thrombocytopenia, due to receive a stem cell transplant. Both conserved end residues are part of each CDR3. The order of the fields is clone size, J gene, D gene, V gene, CDR3 protein, CDR3 DNA. The D gene is left open where the match is weak. The size entry is marked missing in some rows and otherwise reads once, few, many or a size class.

once	TRBJ2-2	.	TRBV4-2	CARGPWTLTNTGELFF	TGTGCCAGGGGCCCCTGGACCCTCACGAACACCGGGGAGCTGTTTTTT
many	TRBJ2-7	TRBD1	TRBV5-1	CASSPGTGYYEQYF	TGCGCCAGCAGCCCCGGGACAGGCTACTACGAGCAGTACTTC
many	TRBJ2-3	TRBD1	TRBV29-1	CSVESGGHNADTQYF	TGCAGCGTTGAATCAGGGGGTCACAATGCTGATACGCAGTATTTT
few	TRBJ2-3	.	TRBV7-9	CASSESPSTDTQYF	TGTGCCAGCAGCGAAAGCCCTAGCACAGATACGCAGTATTTT
many	TRBJ2-1	.	TRBV20-1	CSALARTGNEQFF	TGCAGTGCTTTAGCCAGAACTGGCAATGAGCAGTTCTTC
.	TRBJ2-3	TRBD2	TRBV5-1	CASSTRTSGKTDTQYF	TGCGCCAGCAGCACAAGGACTAGCGGCAAGACAGATACGCAGTATTTT
many	TRBJ2-3	TRBD2	TRBV7-2	CASSPLPAGGRDTQYF	TGTGCCAGCAGCCCCCTCCCAGCGGGAGGAAGAGATACGCAGTATTTT
many	TRBJ1-5	TRBD1	TRBV20-1	CSAKGAGQPQHF	TGCAGTGCTAAGGGGGCAGGGCAGCCCCAGCATTTT
.	TRBJ2-1	TRBD2	TRBV5-1	CASSLSGTSGILREQFF	TGCGCCAGCAGCTTATCCGGGACTAGCGGGATTCTTCGCGAGCAGTTCTTC
many	TRBJ2-3	.	TRBV20-1	CSAREFGGEPRTDTQYF	TGCAGTGCTAGAGAGTTTGGAGGGGAGCCCCGCACAGATACGCAGTATTTT
.	TRBJ2-7	TRBD2	TRBV29-1	CSVESLGLAGEEGYEQYF	TGCAGCGTTGAGTCGCTGGGACTAGCGGGAGAGGAGGGCTACGAGCAGTACTTC
.	TRBJ2-7	.	TRBV10-3	CAISEPQRTGAYEQHF	TGTGCCATCAGTGAGCCGCAACGGACGGGGGCCTACGAGCAGCACTTC
many	TRBJ2-7	TRBD1	TRBV5-1	CASSLQKDRGHEQYF	TGCGCCAGCAGCTTGCAAAAGGACAGGGGGCACGAGCAGTACTTC
.	TRBJ2-2	TRBD2	TRBV3-1	CASSLTLAGVEFSGELFF	TGTGCCAGCAGTTTAACGTTGGCGGGAGTGGAGTTTTCCGGGGAGCTGTTTTTT
few	TRBJ2-7	.	TRBV12-3/TRBV12-4	CASSSLLPYEQYF	TGTGCCAGCAGCTCCCTCCTTCCCTACGAGCAGTACTTC
few	TRBJ2-2	.	TRBV6-5	CASSYSLDRVVTGELFF	TGTGCCAGCAGTTACTCCCTCGACAGAGTAGTAACCGGGGAGCTGTTTTTT
many	TRBJ2-7	TRBD2	TRBV5-1	CASSGLAGSSYEQYF	TGCGCCAGCAGCGGGCTAGCGGGAAGCTCCTACGAGCAGTACTTC
.	TRBJ2-1	.	TRBV20-1	CSARDLAGWRNEQFF	TGCAGTGCTAGAGATCTGGCGGGATGGCGCAATGAGCAGTTCTTC
many	TRBJ2-1	.	TRBV5-1	CASSLPEKYNEQFF	TGCGCCAGTAGCCTCCCCGAAAAATACAATGAGCAGTTCTTC
many	TRBJ2-2	.	TRBV11-2	CASSQYRSEIGAGELFF	TGTGCCAGCAGCCAATATAGGTCAGAGATTGGGGCCGGGGAGCTGTTTTTT
many	TRBJ2-7	.	TRBV5-1	CASSLSGYTYEQYF	TGCGCCAGCAGCTTGTCAGGATACACCTACGAGCAGTACTTC
.	TRBJ2-2	TRBD2	TRBV5-1	CASSWTSGITGELFF	TGCGCCAGCAGCTGGACTAGCGGGATCACCGGGGAGCTGTTTTTT
many	TRBJ2-1	.	TRBV12-3/TRBV12-4	CASSYLGGEQFF	TGTGCCAGCAGCTATCTCGGTGGTGAGCAGTTCTTC
many	TRBJ2-1	TRBD2	TRBV5-1	CASSLEVAGRGNEQFF	TGCGCCAGCAGCTTGGAGGTAGCGGGCAGAGGCAATGAGCAGTTCTTC
many	TRBJ2-7	TRBD1	TRBV12-3/TRBV12-4	CASSRSGQGKYEQYF	TGTGCCAGCAGTCGGTCGGGACAGGGAAAGTACGAGCAGTACTTC
few	TRBJ1-2	.	TRBV7-9	CASSPEVPYGYTF	TGTGCCAGCAGCCCTGAGGTCCCCTATGGCTACACCTTC
.	TRBJ1-2	.	TRBV28	CASLSTGVANYGYTF	TGTGCCAGCCTATCAACCGGGGTCGCGAACTATGGCTACACCTTC
many	TRBJ2-1	TRBD2	TRBV5-1	CASGWERGTNEQFF	TGCGCCAGCGGATGGGAGCGGGGGACCAATGAGCAGTTCTTC
many	TRBJ2-7	TRBD2	TRBV7-2	CASSSGAYYEQYF	TGTGCCAGCAGCAGCGGGGCCTACTACGAGCAGTACTTC
many	TRBJ1-2	.	TRBV5-1	CASSPSYQANYGYTF	TGCGCCAGCAGCCCAAGCTACCAGGCTAACTATGGCTACACCTTC
few	TRBJ2-1	TRBD2	TRBV20-1	CSATVAGGNEQFF	TGCAGTGCCACCGTAGCGGGAGGCAATGAGCAGTTCTTC
many	TRBJ2-5	.	TRBV11-2	CASSREVLETQYF	TGTGCCAGCAGCCGGGAAGTCTTAGAGACCCAGTACTTC
many	TRBJ2-1	.	TRBV15	CATSRGRVNEQFF	TGTGCCACCAGCAGAGGAAGGGTAAATGAGCAGTTCTTC
.	TRBJ2-7	TRBD1	TRBV6-6	CASRLSTGGEQYF	TGTGCCAGCAGATTATCAACAGGGGGCGAGCAGTACTTC
.	TRBJ2-2	.	TRBV18	CASSPGTSAGELFF	TGTGCCAGCTCACCCGGGACTTCTGCCGGGGAGCTGTTTTTT
.	TRBJ1-3	TRBD1	TRBV30	CAWSRRDSGSGNTIYF	TGTGCCTGGAGCCGTCGGGACAGCGGCTCTGGAAACACCATATATTTT
many	TRBJ2-7	.	TRBV3-1	CASSPPGLFSYEQYF	TGTGCCAGCAGCCCCCCGGGACTCTTCTCCTACGAGCAGTACTTC
many	TRBJ2-1	TRBD2	TRBV20-1	CSAHSSTTSGRAYNEQFF	TGCAGTGCTCATTCCTCAACGACTAGCGGGAGAGCCTACAATGAGCAGTTCTTC
.	TRBJ2-7	.	TRBV29-1	CSVGAPGHTASYEQYF	TGCAGCGTTGGAGCCCCCGGACACACAGCGTCCTACGAGCAGTACTTC
few	TRBJ1-4	.	TRBV5-1	CASSGTAGRNEKLFF	TGCGCCAGCAGCGGGACGGCGGGACGGAATGAAAAACTGTTTTTT
.	TRBJ2-7	.	TRBV2	CASRDGSAYEQYF	TGTGCCAGCAGGGACGGGAGCGCCTACGAGCAGTACTTC
many	TRBJ1-1	.	TRBV5-1	CASSSRMGHLNTEAFF	TGCGCCAGCAGCTCCCGTATGGGACACTTGAACACTGAAGCTTTCTTT